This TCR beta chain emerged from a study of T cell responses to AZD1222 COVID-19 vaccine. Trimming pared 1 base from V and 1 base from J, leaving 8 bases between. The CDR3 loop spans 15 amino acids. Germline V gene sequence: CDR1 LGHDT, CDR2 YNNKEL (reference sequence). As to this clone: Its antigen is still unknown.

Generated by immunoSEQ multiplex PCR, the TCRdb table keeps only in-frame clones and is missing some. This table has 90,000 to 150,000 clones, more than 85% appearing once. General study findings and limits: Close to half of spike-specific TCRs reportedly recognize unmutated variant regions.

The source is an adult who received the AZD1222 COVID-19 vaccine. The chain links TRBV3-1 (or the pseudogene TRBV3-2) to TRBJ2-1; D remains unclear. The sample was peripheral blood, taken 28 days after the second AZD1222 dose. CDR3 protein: CASSQGPLSYNEQFF. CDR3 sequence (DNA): TGTGCCAGCAGCCAAGGGCCGCTGTCCTACAATGAGCAGTTCTTC.